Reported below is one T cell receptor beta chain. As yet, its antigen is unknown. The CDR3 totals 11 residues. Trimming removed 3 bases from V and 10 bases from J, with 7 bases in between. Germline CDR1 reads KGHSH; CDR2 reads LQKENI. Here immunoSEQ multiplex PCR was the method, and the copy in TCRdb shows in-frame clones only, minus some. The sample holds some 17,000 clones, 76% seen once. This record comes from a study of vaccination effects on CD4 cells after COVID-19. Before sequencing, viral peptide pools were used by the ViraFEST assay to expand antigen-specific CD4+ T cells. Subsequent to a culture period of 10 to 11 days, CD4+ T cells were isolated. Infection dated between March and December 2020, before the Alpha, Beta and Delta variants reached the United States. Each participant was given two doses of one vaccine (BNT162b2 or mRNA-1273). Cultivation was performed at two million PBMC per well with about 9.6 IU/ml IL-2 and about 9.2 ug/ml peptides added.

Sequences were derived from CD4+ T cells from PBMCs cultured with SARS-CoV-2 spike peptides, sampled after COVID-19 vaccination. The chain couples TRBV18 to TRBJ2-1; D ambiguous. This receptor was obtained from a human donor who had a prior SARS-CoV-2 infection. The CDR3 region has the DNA TGTGCCAGCTCACCGCAGACGGAGCAGTTCTTC. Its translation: CASSPQTEQFF.